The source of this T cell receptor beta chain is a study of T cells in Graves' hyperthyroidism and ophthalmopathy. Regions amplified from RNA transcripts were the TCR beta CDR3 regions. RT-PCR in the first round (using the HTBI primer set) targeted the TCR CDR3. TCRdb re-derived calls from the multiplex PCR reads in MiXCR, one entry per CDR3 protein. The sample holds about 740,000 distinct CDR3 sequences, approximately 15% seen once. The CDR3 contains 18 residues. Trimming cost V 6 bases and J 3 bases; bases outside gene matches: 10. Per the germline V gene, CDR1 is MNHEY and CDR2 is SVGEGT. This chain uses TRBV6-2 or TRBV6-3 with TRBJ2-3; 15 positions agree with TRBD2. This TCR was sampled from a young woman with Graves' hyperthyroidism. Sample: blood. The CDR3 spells CASRPGLAGGMRTDTQYF. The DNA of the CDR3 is TGTGCCAGCAGGCCGGGACTAGCGGGAGGTATGCGGACAGATACGCAGTATTTT.